These 20 T cell receptor beta chains originate from one sample sequenced in a study of blood T cell repertoires in COVID-19. Using immunoSEQ multiplex PCR, the repertoire was profiled, and TCRdb retains in-frame clones only, with some absent. The sample contains around 340,000 clones, around nine tenths of which appear only once. Material: PBMCs or T cells enriched from blood (not recorded which). The receptors come from a woman younger than 45 who had been exposed to COVID-19.

The V and J genes are TRBV21-1 and TRBJ1-6; the tabulated D call, TRBD1, remains unverified against the DNA. TRBV21-1 corresponds to a pseudogene. This CDR3 spans 16 amino acids. DNA of the CDR3: TGTGCCAGCGGCTCTGACATCCAGGTTTGTAATTCACCCCTCCACTTT. This gives the protein CASGSDIQVCNSPLHF.

The CDR3 spells CASSVLGGPYEQYF. CDR3 bases: TGTGCCAGCAGCGTATTGGGAGGCCCCTACGAGCAGTACTTC. The chain combines TRBV9 with TRBJ2-7, with D maybe TRBD2 (6 bases). Trimming cost V 1 base and J 2 bases, with 10 bases left between them. Germline V gene data show CDR1 as SGDLS and CDR2 as YYNGEE. The CDR3 is 14 residues long.

The V call is TRBV9, the J call TRBJ2-3, with 7 bases that match TRBD2. Germline lookup yields CDR1 SGDLS and CDR2 YYNGEE. The CDR3 extends over 12 amino acids. The V gene end was trimmed by 4 bases and the J gene end by 12 bases; junction bases not matched to a gene: 8. CDR3 DNA: TGTGCCAGCAGCCCAGGTGGGGGGGTTCAGTATTTT. The encoded protein is CASSPGGGVQYF. The variable domain in full, with the rest retrieved from reference TRBV9 and TRBJ2-3, is DSGVTQTPKHLITATGQRVTLRCSPRSGDLSVYWYQQSLDQGLQFLIQYYNGEERAKGNILERFSAQQFPDLHSELNLSSLELGDSALYFCASSPGGGVQYFGPGTRLTVL.

A single count supports this clone. The chain links TRBV4-2 to TRBJ1-6; 9 bases fit TRBD1. Germline V lookup: CDR1 LGHNA, CDR2 YNFKEQ. The CDR3 consists of 15 residues. Germline trimming cut 0 bases from V and 7 bases from J; bases unmatched to any gene: 1. The CDR3, as DNA: TGTGCCAGCAGCCAAGATGGGACAGGGAATTCACCCCTCCACTTT. The encoded protein is CASSQDGTGNSPLHF.

The V gene is TRBV9, the J gene TRBJ2-1; TRBD2 is a possible D gene (6 bases). Germline V gene sequence: CDR1 SGDLS, CDR2 YYNGEE. The CDR3 runs to 16 residues. Deletions cut 4 bases from V and 7 bases from J, with 21 bases between. CDR3 amino acids: CASSIGRETVGNEQFF. In DNA form, the CDR3 reads TGTGCCAGCAGCATCGGCCGGGAGACAGTAGGGAATGAGCAGTTCTTC.

This clone has just a few counts. The CDR3 sequence is CASSTNRQALYEQYF. The DNA for the CDR3 is TGTGCCAGCAGCACTAATCGACAGGCCCTCTACGAGCAGTACTTC. The rearrangement links TRBV7-9 to TRBJ2-7, with TRBD1 as a possible D gene (6 bases). Germline V CDR1 and CDR2: SEHNR, FQNEAQ (reference sequence). This CDR3 is 15 amino acids long. The V and J ends lost 5 bases and 3 bases respectively, with 17 bases between them.

This clone was recorded once. The V gene is TRBV3-1 (or the pseudogene TRBV3-2), the J gene TRBJ2-6, with D perhaps TRBD1 (6 bases). The CDR3 extends over 17 amino acids. Trimming removed 3 bases at V and 1 base at J, with 13 bases between. From germline, CDR1 is LGHDT and CDR2 YNNKEL (reference sequence). The CDR3 region is CASSHPNGTSGANVLTF. DNA for the CDR3: TGTGCCAGCAGCCACCCCAATGGGACATCTGGGGCCAACGTCCTGACTTTC.

The chain combines TRBV24-1 with TRBJ2-1; 12 bases map to TRBD2. The V segment lost 4 bases and the J segment 9 bases; nucleotides outside the gene matches: 6. The CDR3 sequence is 15 residues long. The germline V gene encodes CDR1 KGHDR and CDR2 SFDVKD. The CDR3 region has the DNA TGTGCCACCAGTGAAGGACTAGCGGGATATGGTGAGCAGTTCTTC. It codes for CATSEGLAGYGEQFF.

V gene TRBV28 combines with J gene TRBJ2-6; no clear D gene. The germline CDR1 and CDR2 sequences are MDHEN and SYDVKM. Trimming pared 11 bases from V and 0 bases from J, leaving 5 bases between. The CDR3 totals 12 residues. The CDR3 DNA follows: TGTGCCGCGTCCTCTGGGGCCAACGTCCTGACTTTC. This sequence encodes CAASSGANVLTF. Combining the CDR3 with reference TRBV28 and TRBJ2-6 gives the whole variable domain DVKVTQSSRYLVKRTGEKVFLECVQDMDHENMFWYRQDPGLGLRLIYFSYDVKMKEKGDIPEGYSVSREKKERFSLILESASTNQTSMYLCAASSGANVLTFGAGSRLTVL.

The rearrangement uses TRBV6-5 and TRBJ2-7; D possibly corresponds to TRBD1 (5 bases). Between the trimmed V and J ends, which lost 2 bases and 5 bases, there was a span of 16 bases. Germline V gene lookup returns CDR1 MNHEY and CDR2 SVGAGI. CDR3 length: 15 residues. The CDR3 here is CASSYGAPRQNEQYF. Here the CDR3 DNA reads TGTGCCAGCAGTTACGGGGCCCCACGGCAGAACGAGCAGTACTTC.

This clone was recorded only once. The rearrangement uses TRBV18 and TRBJ2-7, with D unresolved. CDR3 length: 15 residues. V was shortened by 3 bases and J by 0 bases, with 12 bases between the two germline ends. Germline V CDR1 and CDR2: KGHSH, LQKENI. DNA of the CDR3: TGTGCCAGCTCACCCCGAGTGGAGAGCTCCTACGAGCAGTACTTC. Its translation: CASSPRVESSYEQYF.

The chain employs TRBV2 and TRBJ1-2; D not certain. V gave up 2 bases and J gave up 8 bases, with 12 bases separating them. CDR1 is SNHLY and CDR2 is FYNNEI in the germline V gene. CDR3 length equals 13 residues. CDR3 DNA: TGTGCCAGCAGTGAACATGGCCCTTACGGCTACACCTTC. Its translation: CASSEHGPYGYTF.

This clone was recorded a few times. The genes are TRBV19 and TRBJ1-1, with D unresolved. This CDR3 region has 14 residues. V gave up 1 base and J gave up 1 base, with 7 bases separating them. CDR1 and CDR2 from the germline V gene are LNHDA and SQIVND (reference sequence). CDR3 region: CASSIGHKNTEAFF. CDR3 sequence (DNA): TGTGCCAGTAGTATAGGACACAAGAACACTGAAGCTTTCTTT. The full variable domain, completed using reference TRBV19 and TRBJ1-1, is DGGITQSPKYLFRKEGQNVTLSCEQNLNHDAMYWYRQDPGQGLRLIYYSQIVNDFQKGDIAEGYSVSREKKESFPLTVTSAQKNPTAFYLCASSIGHKNTEAFFGQGTRLTVV.

This rearrangement joins TRBV12-3 or TRBV12-4 to TRBJ2-1; no clear D. This CDR3 has 13 residues. Trimming left V 7 bases short and J 5 bases short, with 12 bases between. Written as DNA, the CDR3 is TGTGCCAGCATTACCTACCCCAACAATGAGCAGTTCTTC. It is translated as CASITYPNNEQFF.

The chain combines TRBV18 with TRBJ2-1; possibly TRBD2 for D (6 bases). In germline, CDR1 is KGHSH, CDR2 LQKENI. There are 14 residues in the CDR3. Trimming cost V 3 bases and J 4 bases, with 10 bases left between them. The CDR3 sequence: CASSPPGSYNEQFF. The DNA for the CDR3 is TGTGCCAGCTCACCCCCCGGGAGTTACAATGAGCAGTTCTTC. The full variable domain, with the rest looked up from reference TRBV18 and TRBJ2-1, is NAGVMQNPRHLVRRRGQEARLRCSPMKGHSHVYWYRQLPEEGLKFMVYLQKENIIDESGMPKERFSAEFPKEGPSILRIQQVVRGDSAAYFCASSPPGSYNEQFFGPGTRLTVL.

The genes are TRBV6-2 or TRBV6-3 and TRBJ1-5; no clear D gene. With 0 bases removed from V and 0 bases from J, the gap between germline ends came to 9 bases. The CDR3 runs 16 residues. Germline CDR1 and CDR2: MNHEY and SVGEGT. The CDR3 coding sequence is TGTGCCAGCAGTTACTCTGGCGGTAATAGCAATCAGCCCCAGCATTTT. Protein sequence: CASSYSGGNSNQPQHF.

The genes are TRBV6-5 and TRBJ2-3; perhaps TRBD1 as D (7 bases). CDR1 is MNHEY and CDR2 is SVGAGI in the germline V gene. V gave up 8 bases and J gave up 0 bases, with 15 bases separating them. The CDR3 is 15 residues long. The CDR3 protein is CASEPGGWSTDTQYF. The DNA of the CDR3 is TGTGCCAGCGAACCAGGGGGGTGGAGCACAGATACGCAGTATTTT.

The chain links TRBV11-3 to TRBJ1-2; 7 positions agree with TRBD1. Germline trimming cut 5 bases from V and 13 bases from J; bases unmatched to any gene: 10. The V gene's germline CDR1 is SGHNT and CDR2 YENEEA. The CDR3 extends over 12 amino acids. Here the CDR3 DNA reads TGTGCCAGCAGCCCTATCCGACAGGGAGGCACCTTC. Its translation: CASSPIRQGGTF.

This clone was detected once. The identical CDR3 is also encoded by other nucleotide sequences in the sample. The CDR3 nucleotides are TGTGCCAGCTCACCCGGTAGAGATCAGCCCCAGCATTTT. Its protein product is CASSPGRDQPQHF. The chain links TRBV18 to TRBJ1-5, with D hard to call. Trimming pared 3 bases from V and 5 bases from J, leaving 8 bases between. The CDR3 is 13 residues long. Germline V gives CDR1 KGHSH, CDR2 LQKENI.

In nucleotides, the CDR3 is TGTGCCAGCAGTGCCCGGACAGGGGGGAATGGCTACACCTTC. This encodes CASSARTGGNGYTF. The rearrangement uses TRBV2 and TRBJ1-2, with 10 bases fitting TRBD1. The CDR3 is 14 residues long. Germline CDR1 SNHLY, CDR2 FYNNEI. J gave up 6 bases and V 4 bases, and 5 bases lay outside the gene matches.